The 21 T cell receptor beta chains listed next were all sequenced from one sample in a study of blood T cell repertoires in COVID-19. Method: immunoSEQ multiplex PCR; TCRdb's copy keeps in-frame clones and lacks some. The sample lists roughly 41,000 clones; around nine tenths were seen once. Input material: peripheral blood. The receptors here all came from a man aged 55 to 69 with active COVID-19.

J is TRBJ1-1 and V is TRBV14; D may be TRBD1 (6 bases). Trimming shortened V by 5 bases and J by 6 bases, and 16 bases separated the two germline ends. Germline CDR1 reads SGHDN; CDR2 reads FVKESK. CDR3 size: 14 residues. The CDR3 loop is CASSNSGGGSEAFF. In nucleotides, the CDR3 is TGTGCCAGCAGCAACAGTGGGGGCGGCTCTGAAGCTTTCTTT.

The V and J genes are TRBV20-1 and TRBJ2-3, with D possibly TRBD2 on 6 matching bases. Germline loops: CDR1 DFQATT, CDR2 SNEGSKA (reference sequence). This CDR3 comprises 16 residues. V was trimmed by 3 bases and J by 0 bases, leaving 16 bases between them. DNA of the CDR3: TGCAGTGCTAGTCAAGGTAGACTAGACAGCACAGATACGCAGTATTTT. Translating gives CSASQGRLDSTDTQYF.

The chain joins TRBV5-1 to TRBJ1-1; possibly TRBD1 for D (6 bases). This CDR3 contains 15 residues. CDR1 and CDR2 (germline): SGHRS, YFSETQ. V was shortened by 0 bases and J by 3 bases, with 12 bases between the two germline ends. In DNA form, the CDR3 reads TGCGCCAGCAGCTTGGCAACAGGGCAGGACACTGAAGCTTTCTTT. Encoded protein: CASSLATGQDTEAFF. Based on the CDR3 plus reference TRBV5-1 and TRBJ1-1, the full variable domain is KAGVTQTPRYLIKTRGQQVTLSCSPISGHRSVSWYQQTPGQGLQFLFEYFSETQRNKGNFPGRFSGRQFSNSRSEMNVSTLELGDSALYLCASSLATGQDTEAFFGQGTRLTVV.

The chain couples TRBV19 to TRBJ2-2; D is uncertain. Germline CDR1 LNHDA, CDR2 SQIVND (reference sequence). The CDR3 has 15 residues. V was cut by 2 bases and J by 1 base, with 8 bases left in between. CDR3 in amino acids: CASSIRQVNTGELFF. CDR3 DNA: TGTGCCAGTAGTATAAGGCAGGTGAACACCGGGGAGCTGTTTTTT.

The CDR3 loop reads CASRMTGGITEAFF. CDR3 nucleotides: TGTGCCAGCAGGATGACAGGGGGTATCACTGAAGCTTTCTTT. The J gene is TRBJ1-1, the V gene TRBV25-1; 9 positions match TRBD1. V was clipped by 6 bases and J by 4 bases; unmatched bases: 6. Germline CDR1 is MGHDK and CDR2 is SYGVNS. The CDR3 is 14 amino acids.

J is TRBJ2-1 and V is TRBV28, with 8 positions matching TRBD2. V dropped 6 bases and J dropped 3; count of bases not matched to a gene: 7. This CDR3 region has 15 residues. Germline V gene lookup returns CDR1 MDHEN and CDR2 SYDVKM. The CDR3 reads CASRALAENYNEQFF. CDR3 coding DNA: TGTGCCAGCAGGGCACTAGCGGAAAACTACAATGAGCAGTTCTTC.

The rearrangement uses TRBV6-5 and TRBJ2-2; D possibly corresponds to TRBD1 (6 bases). Between the trimmed V and J ends, which lost 5 bases and 4 bases, there was a span of 11 bases. Germline CDR1 and CDR2: MNHEY and SVGAGI. The CDR3 extends over 14 amino acids. Here the CDR3 DNA reads TGTGCCAGCAGTCCCCAGGGGAGCACCGGGGAGCTGTTTTTT. It specifies CASSPQGSTGELFF.

This clone was seen once. The rearrangement links TRBV7-9 to TRBJ2-2, with 11 bases identical to TRBD2. Germline CDR1 reads SEHNR; CDR2 reads FQNEAQ (reference sequence). This CDR3 spans 16 amino acids. Trimming removed 0 bases from V and 8 bases from J; junction bases left unmatched: 5. The CDR3 coding sequence is TGTGCCAGCAGCTTAGCAACACTAGCGGGAGTGGGGGAGCTGTTTTTT. Protein: CASSLATLAGVGELFF.

This chain links TRBV18 with TRBJ2-5, with 9 bases fitting TRBD1. The CDR3 spans 17 residues. Germline CDR1 and CDR2: KGHSH and LQKENI. Trimming cost V 4 bases and J 3 bases; bases outside gene matches: 12. The CDR3 DNA sequence: TGTGCCAGCTCACTCAGCCCGGGACAGGGACCCGAAGAGACCCAGTACTTC. Its translation: CASSLSPGQGPEETQYF. Combining the CDR3 with reference TRBV18 and TRBJ2-5 gives the whole variable domain NAGVMQNPRHLVRRRGQEARLRCSPMKGHSHVYWYRQLPEEGLKFMVYLQKENIIDESGMPKERFSAEFPKEGPSILRIQQVVRGDSAAYFCASSLSPGQGPEETQYFGPGTRLLVL.

V usage is TRBV14 and J usage is TRBJ2-1; 13 bases fit TRBD2. The CDR3 consists of 15 residues. Germline CDR1 SGHDN, CDR2 FVKESK. V trimming: 4 bases; J trimming: 6 bases; junction bases outside the gene matches: 3. CDR3 sequence reads: CASSPGTSGTNEQFF. In DNA form, the CDR3 reads TGTGCCAGCAGCCCGGGGACTAGCGGGACCAATGAGCAGTTCTTC.

The CDR3 is CASSHSSTGAETQYF. CDR3 nucleotides: TGTGCCAGCAGCCACTCCTCGACAGGGGCAGAGACCCAGTACTTC. This chain connects TRBV11-1 to TRBJ2-5; 8 bases agree with TRBD1. The V gene end was trimmed by 5 bases and the J gene end by 4 bases; junction bases not matched to a gene: 9. The germline CDR1 and CDR2 sequences are SGHAT and FQDESV (reference sequence). The CDR3 has 15 amino acids.

V gene TRBV24-1 combines with J gene TRBJ2-5; no clear D gene. The CDR3 runs to 12 residues. Germline values: CDR1 KGHDR, CDR2 SFDVKD. V shed 7 bases and J shed 5 bases, with 10 bases lying between them. In DNA form, the CDR3 reads TGTGCCACCAGCAACCTCGGGGAGACCCAGTACTTC. Translating it yields CATSNLGETQYF.

The V and J genes are TRBV19 and TRBJ2-7; D is ambiguous. CDR3 length: 14 residues. Deletions cut 4 bases from V and 2 bases from J, with 12 bases between. Per the germline V gene, CDR1 is LNHDA and CDR2 is SQIVND (reference sequence). The CDR3 region is CASSSGGRPYEQYF. Here the CDR3 DNA reads TGTGCCAGTAGTAGTGGCGGCCGTCCCTACGAGCAGTACTTC. Full variable domain (rest looked up from reference TRBV19 and TRBJ2-7): DGGITQSPKYLFRKEGQNVTLSCEQNLNHDAMYWYRQDPGQGLRLIYYSQIVNDFQKGDIAEGYSVSREKKESFPLTVTSAQKNPTAFYLCASSSGGRPYEQYFGPGTRLTVT.

A single count supports this clone. The chain combines TRBV27 with TRBJ2-5; 7 bases agree with TRBD2. The germline gives CDR1 MNHEY, CDR2 SMNVEV (reference sequence). J lost 1 base, V lost 6 bases, and 2 bases had no gene match. The CDR3 runs 13 residues. The CDR3 spells CASRGLIQETQYF. The CDR3 nucleotides read TGTGCCAGCAGGGGACTAATCCAAGAGACCCAGTACTTC.

This chain uses TRBV15 with TRBJ1-1; tentative D call: TRBD1 (5 bases). From germline, CDR1 is LNHNV and CDR2 YYDKDF (reference sequence). V shed 6 bases and J shed 0 bases, with 8 bases lying between them. This CDR3 has 13 amino acids. CDR3 residues: CATSGHLNTEAFF. CDR3 bases: TGTGCCACCAGTGGACACTTGAACACTGAAGCTTTCTTT.

The chain combines TRBV2 with TRBJ1-3; 8 bases line up with TRBD1. CDR3 length: 15 amino acids. V lost 4 bases and J lost 3; bases outside the gene matches: 5. Germline V gene sequence: CDR1 SNHLY, CDR2 FYNNEI. The CDR3, as DNA: TGTGCCAGCAGTGGGTCGACAGGGGTTGGAAACACCATATATTTT. Amino acids: CASSGSTGVGNTIYF.

This clone was seen once. J is TRBJ1-5 and V is TRBV6-6; unclear D gene. V gave up 5 bases and J gave up 0 bases, with 14 bases separating them. Per germline, CDR1 MNHNY and CDR2 SVGAGI (reference sequence). This CDR3 spans 16 amino acids. The DNA of the CDR3 is TGTGCCAGCAGTGCCCGAGAGCGGAATAGCAATCAGCCCCAGCATTTT. As protein: CASSARERNSNQPQHF.

The rearrangement joins TRBV19 to TRBJ2-2; 7 bases match TRBD2. V gave up 6 bases and J gave up 4 bases; unmatched junction bases: 17. The CDR3 covers 18 residues. The germline V gene encodes CDR1 LNHDA and CDR2 SQIVND (reference sequence). The DNA for the CDR3 is TGTGCCAGTAGCCCCGCCGTCCGGGGAGGGCGGGGCACCGGGGAGCTGTTTTTT. Protein: CASSPAVRGGRGTGELFF.

The rearrangement uses TRBV2 and TRBJ2-2; 8 bases map to TRBD1. The length of the CDR3 is 14 residues. With 11 bases clipped from V and 0 bases from J, the junction kept 5 bases outside the gene matches. From germline, CDR1 is SNHLY and CDR2 FYNNEI. CDR3 sequence (DNA): TGTGCCGGAAAGGGACAGGCGAACACCGGGGAGCTGTTTTTT. Translation: CAGKGQANTGELFF.

CDR3 coding DNA: TGTGCCAGCAGCCCTCTCTTTAGCCCCGAAAGCTCCTACAATGAGCAGTTCTTC. This translates into CASSPLFSPESSYNEQFF. The genes are TRBV3-1 (or the pseudogene TRBV3-2) and TRBJ2-1; D gene uncertain. The CDR3 loop spans 18 amino acids. The germline gives CDR1 LGHDT, CDR2 YNNKEL (reference sequence). V gave up 4 bases and J gave up 0 bases, with 19 bases separating them.

V and J are TRBV5-1 and TRBJ2-7, with 7 nucleotides matching TRBD1. Germline V lookup: CDR1 SGHRS, CDR2 YFSETQ. The length of the CDR3 is 14 residues. V shed 4 bases, J shed 2 bases, and the junction held 6 bases outside the gene matches. CDR3 sequence reads: CASSPNRGPYEQYF. The DNA of the CDR3 is TGCGCCAGCAGCCCGAACAGGGGCCCCTACGAGCAGTACTTC.